This TCR beta chain is from a study of control samples from healthy donors and cancer patients. Generated by immunoSEQ multiplex PCR, the TCRdb table keeps only in-frame clones and is missing some. The sample records about 120,000 clones, 85% to 90% being singletons. The receptor was derived from a man aged 25 to 45 in good health. The source material was blood.

For the CDR3, the DNA is TGCAGTGCTAAGGGGGGCACTGAAGCTTTCTTT. Its translation is CSAKGGTEAFF. The chain uses TRBV20-1 and TRBJ1-1; D possibly corresponds to TRBD1 (6 bases). The CDR3 has 11 residues. Per germline, CDR1 DFQATT and CDR2 SNEGSKA (reference sequence). Deletions cut 4 bases from V and 4 bases from J, with 7 bases between.